This note documents a single T cell receptor (beta chain) sequence. The antigen remains unidentified. CDR1 and CDR2 from the germline V gene are SGHAT and FQNNGV. With 5 bases removed from V and 0 bases from J, the gap between germline ends came to 3 bases. This CDR3 is 12 amino acids long. This entry is derived from a study of T cell responses to AZD1222 COVID-19 vaccine. Study-wide background: Doses given second, at about 4 or about 12 weeks, were pooled.

Profiling relied on immunoSEQ multiplex PCR, and the TCRdb table lists in-frame clones only, not all of them. The sample lists about 93,000 clones; about 86% were seen once. Study-level findings and limits: Nearly half of spike-specific TCRs reportedly target variant regions that are unmutated in the B.1.351 and B.1.1.7 variants. Clonal diversity was possibly underestimated, and white British individuals and females predominated among donors.

The receptor was isolated from an adult in good health. The chain employs TRBV11-2 and TRBJ2-3; D is uncertain. The sequenced sample was peripheral blood, obtained on day 0 of AZD1222 vaccination. The CDR3 nucleotides read TGTGCCAGCAGCATAAGCACAGATACGCAGTATTTT. This encodes CASSISTDTQYF.